Below, one TCR beta chain is given with its context. Its matching antigen is unknown. The data derive from a study of T cell responses to AZD1222 COVID-19 vaccine. Findings and caveats of the study: Regions 160-218 and 743-854 held dominance among vaccine-associated CD4 TCRs, which spanned spike.

Profiled with immunoSEQ multiplex PCR; TCRdb holds only in-frame clones, not every one. The data show 150,000 or so clones, with roughly 87% seen just once and 5% to 6.5% held by the top ten. The CDR3 totals 15 residues. V lost 7 bases to trimming and J lost 1 base, with 14 bases between them. From germline, CDR1 is SNHLY and CDR2 FYNNEI. The source of this sequence is an adult who received the AZD1222 COVID-19 vaccine. The sequencing here drew on peripheral blood, taken 28 days after the second AZD1222 dose. The chain couples TRBV2 to TRBJ1-5; weak D call: TRBD1 (5 bases). CDR3: CASTREGRSNQPQHF. DNA of the CDR3: TGTGCCAGCACCCGGGAGGGACGGAGCAATCAGCCCCAGCATTTT.